These 31 T cell receptor beta chains share one sample of origin, sequenced in a study of blood T cell repertoires in COVID-19. Libraries were prepared by immunoSEQ multiplex PCR; TCRdb keeps only in-frame clonotypes and omits some of them. The profile covers tens of thousands of clones, with just over 85% appearing a single time and approximately 7% taken by the ten largest. Sequenced sample: peripheral blood. All receptors come from a man aged 45-60 years with active COVID-19.

The chain uses TRBV7-9 and TRBJ1-6; possible D gene TRBD1, 5 bases. Germline-derived CDR1 and CDR2 are SEHNR and FQNEAQ (reference sequence). The CDR3 length is 13 residues. V lost 1 base, J lost 8 bases, and 6 bases lay in between. The CDR3 reads CASSLVRDSPLHF. CDR3 sequence (DNA): TGTGCCAGCAGCTTAGTCAGGGATTCACCCCTCCACTTT.

This clone is a singleton in its sample. The chain joins TRBV12-3 or TRBV12-4 to TRBJ1-1; tentative D call: TRBD1 (5 bases). CDR3 size: 13 residues. With 5 bases removed from V and 2 bases from J, the gap between germline ends came to 9 bases. The CDR3: CASSVDTNTEAFF. CDR3 bases: TGTGCCAGCAGTGTGGACACTAACACTGAAGCTTTCTTT.

Worth noting for this clone: Other DNA sequences of this sample code for an identical CDR3. This chain uses TRBV3-1 (or the pseudogene TRBV3-2) with TRBJ2-1, with TRBD2 matching 14 bases. The CDR3 covers 16 residues. In germline, CDR1 is LGHDT, CDR2 YNNKEL (reference sequence). V trimming: 1 base; J trimming: 6 bases; junction bases outside the gene matches: 2. CDR3 bases: TGTGCCAGCAGCCAAGCAGGGACTAGCGGGAGCAATGAGCAGTTCTTC. Its protein product is CASSQAGTSGSNEQFF.

V and J are TRBV4-2 and TRBJ2-5; 10 bases match TRBD2. Trimming took 3 bases from V and 3 from J; bases not matched to a gene: 4. Germline values: CDR1 LGHNA, CDR2 YNFKEQ. CDR3 size: 15 residues. The CDR3 DNA follows: TGTGCCAGCAGCCAGAATGGACTAGCGGAAGAGACCCAGTACTTC. This sequence encodes CASSQNGLAEETQYF.

This chain joins TRBV6-5 and TRBJ1-3; D ambiguous. Germline V gene sequence: CDR1 MNHEY, CDR2 SVGAGI. The germline V and J ends were trimmed by 0 bases and 3 bases, with 12 bases remaining between them. The CDR3 runs to 16 residues. The CDR3 loop is CASSYSTGIFGNTIYF. The CDR3 DNA sequence: TGTGCCAGCAGTTACTCTACGGGGATTTTTGGAAACACCATATATTTT.

The DNA of the CDR3 is TGTGCCAGTAGTATCTCTAGCGGGAGTCAGACAGATACGCAGTATTTT. Amino acids: CASSISSGSQTDTQYF. V and J are TRBV19 and TRBJ2-3; TRBD2 matches at 10 bases. The germline V gene encodes CDR1 LNHDA and CDR2 SQIVND (reference sequence). V dropped 3 bases and J dropped 3; count of bases not matched to a gene: 6. This CDR3 is 16 amino acids long. Full variable domain (remainder filled in from reference TRBV19 and TRBJ2-3): DGGITQSPKYLFRKEGQNVTLSCEQNLNHDAMYWYRQDPGQGLRLIYYSQIVNDFQKGDIAEGYSVSREKKESFPLTVTSAQKNPTAFYLCASSISSGSQTDTQYFGPGTRLTVL.

This chain joins TRBV5-6 and TRBJ1-2, with D unclear. The V and J ends lost 4 bases and 4 bases respectively, with 14 bases between them. Looked up from germline, CDR1 is SGHDT and CDR2 is YYEEEE. This CDR3 is 14 amino acids long. CDR3 sequence (DNA): TGTGCCAGCAGCCGTCGAGATGCCCTCTATGGCTACACCTTC. Translating gives CASSRRDALYGYTF.

This clone was observed a few times. The chain has TRBV11-3 and TRBJ2-1; possible D gene TRBD2, 6 bases. The V gene's germline CDR1 is SGHNT and CDR2 YENEEA. This CDR3 region has 14 residues. The ends were cut back, 5 bases at V and 7 bases at J, with 15 bases in the middle. As DNA, the CDR3 is TGTGCCAGCAGCCCGGGACTGGTCGGGAATGAGCAGTTCTTC. It codes for CASSPGLVGNEQFF.

The chain recombines TRBV30 with TRBJ1-1; 8 positions match TRBD1. The CDR3 sequence is 12 residues long. CDR1 is GTSNPN and CDR2 is SVGIG in the germline V gene (reference sequence). J lost 6 bases, V lost 4 bases, and 4 bases had no gene match. This CDR3 is CAWTDRASEAFF. In nucleotides, the CDR3 is TGTGCCTGGACGGACAGGGCTTCTGAAGCTTTCTTT.

The chain couples TRBV6-5 to TRBJ1-1, with D perhaps matching TRBD1 (5 bases). This CDR3 is 14 amino acids long. Germline loops: CDR1 MNHEY, CDR2 SVGAGI. Deletions cut 8 bases from V and 2 bases from J, with 15 bases between. Here the CDR3 reads CASRSPGGNTEAFF. DNA of the CDR3: TGTGCCAGCCGGAGTCCCGGGGGTAACACTGAAGCTTTCTTT.

This chain joins TRBV5-1 and TRBJ2-2; D may be TRBD2 (6 bases). The V end was cut by 4 bases, the J end by 3 bases, with 13 bases between. Germline V CDR1 and CDR2: SGHRS, YFSETQ. The CDR3 runs to 15 residues. The DNA for the CDR3 is TGCGCCAGCAGCCGCGGAGGGGTCGACACCGGGGAGCTGTTTTTT. Encoded protein: CASSRGGVDTGELFF.

This rearrangement joins TRBV24-1 to TRBJ2-1; 7 bases line up with TRBD1. The V gene end was trimmed by 6 bases and the J gene end by 1 base; junction bases not matched to a gene: 2. The CDR3 is 14 residues long. Germline V gene sequence: CDR1 KGHDR, CDR2 SFDVKD. This CDR3 is CATSRQGSYNEQFF. The CDR3 DNA is TGTGCCACCAGTCGACAGGGTTCCTACAATGAGCAGTTCTTC.

This rearrangement joins TRBV5-4 to TRBJ1-2, with TRBD1 as a possible D gene (5 bases). Per germline, CDR1 SGHNT and CDR2 YYREEE (reference sequence). This CDR3 spans 16 amino acids. V was clipped by 4 bases and J by 7 bases, with 23 bases between them. CDR3 sequence reads: CASSPSTAPPGGGYTF. The CDR3 DNA sequence: TGTGCCAGCAGCCCCTCGACAGCCCCTCCGGGTGGTGGCTACACCTTC. The variable domain in full, with the rest retrieved from reference TRBV5-4 and TRBJ1-2, is ETGVTQSPTHLIKTRGQQVTLRCSSQSGHNTVSWYQQALGQGPQFIFQYYREEENGRGNFPPRFSGLQFPNYSSELNVNALELDDSALYLCASSPSTAPPGGGYTFGSGTRLTVV.

V usage is TRBV4-1 and J usage is TRBJ2-2, with TRBD1 matching over 8 bases. This CDR3 region has 15 residues. Germline V gene sequence: CDR1 MGHRA, CDR2 YSYEKL. The ends lost 1 base at V and 3 bases at J; junction bases unmatched: 1. This CDR3 reads CASSQAGGDTGELFF. CDR3 coding DNA: TGCGCCAGCAGCCAAGCAGGGGGCGACACCGGGGAGCTGTTTTTT.

This chain joins TRBV7-6 and TRBJ2-2; 8 nucleotides line up with TRBD2. CDR3 length: 17 amino acids. Trimming at V came to 0 bases and at J to 6 bases, leaving 9 bases not matched to a gene. The germline V gene encodes CDR1 SGHVS and CDR2 FNYEAQ. The CDR3 region has the DNA TGTGCCAGCAGCTTAGCCCCAGCGGGAGCTTCTGCCGGGGAGCTGTTTTTT. Translated: CASSLAPAGASAGELFF. The full variable domain, its missing parts supplied by reference TRBV7-6 and TRBJ2-2, is GAGVSQSPRYKVTKRGQDVALRCDPISGHVSLYWYRQALGQGPEFLTYFNYEAQQDKSGLPNDRFSAERPEGSISTLTIQRTEQRDSAMYRCASSLAPAGASAGELFFGEGSRLTVL.

The chain carries TRBV7-9 and TRBJ1-1; D is ambiguous. The CDR3 contains 13 residues. CDR1 SEHNR and CDR2 FQNEAQ come from the germline V gene (reference sequence). V was clipped by 5 bases and J by 6 bases, with 13 bases between them. The CDR3 bases are TGTGCCAGCAGCCGAGAGCTCCAAGCTGAAGCTTTCTTT. Translating gives CASSRELQAEAFF.

This clone has just a few counts. The chain recombines TRBV27 with TRBJ1-3; no firm D call. The V gene lost 4 bases and the J gene lost 8 bases, with 12 bases spanning the gap. Germline V gives CDR1 MNHEY, CDR2 SMNVEV (reference sequence). The CDR3 extends over 13 amino acids. The DNA for the CDR3 is TGTGCCAGCAGTTGGGCGGCGGGAGACACCATATATTTT. Its translation is CASSWAAGDTIYF.

The gene calls are TRBV2 and TRBJ2-3; 7 bases match TRBD1. CDR1 and CDR2 (germline): SNHLY, FYNNEI. This CDR3 has 15 residues. V gave up 4 bases and J gave up 0 bases; unmatched junction bases: 4. The CDR3 nucleotides are TGTGCCAGCAGTGCACAGGGGTCTAGCACAGATACGCAGTATTTT. This sequence encodes CASSAQGSSTDTQYF. The full variable domain, with the rest looked up from reference TRBV2 and TRBJ2-3, is EPEVTQTPSHQVTQMGQEVILRCVPISNHLYFYWYRQILGQKVEFLVSFYNNEISEKSEIFDDQFSVERPDGSNFTLKIRSTKLEDSAMYFCASSAQGSSTDTQYFGPGTRLTVL.

This chain connects TRBV6-2 or TRBV6-3 to TRBJ2-1; 8 bases map to TRBD2. Germline lookup yields CDR1 MNHEY and CDR2 SVGEGT. The CDR3 is made up of 15 amino acids. V lost 4 bases to trimming and J lost 3 bases; unmatched junction nucleotides: 5. CDR3 in amino acids: CASSLGTRSYNEQFF. In DNA, the CDR3 is TGTGCCAGCAGTTTGGGGACTAGGAGCTACAATGAGCAGTTCTTC.

This chain uses TRBV7-3 with TRBJ2-7; 11 positions agree with TRBD2. This CDR3 comprises 15 residues. Germline trimming cut 5 bases from V and 3 bases from J; bases unmatched to any gene: 6. CDR1 and CDR2 (germline): SGHTA, FQGTGA. CDR3 sequence (DNA): TGTGCCAGCAGCCGAAATAGCGGGGGGGACTACGAGCAGTACTTC. As protein: CASSRNSGGDYEQYF. The full variable domain, in which reference TRBV7-3 and TRBJ2-7 provide the parts outside the CDR3, is GAGVSQTPSNKVTEKGKYVELRCDPISGHTALYWYRQSLGQGPEFLIYFQGTGAADDSGLPNDRFFAVRPEGSVSTLKIQRTERGDSAVYLCASSRNSGGDYEQYFGPGTRLTVT.

The chain joins TRBV13 to TRBJ2-6, with D possibly matching TRBD1 (5 bases). V lost 4 bases and J 1 base, leaving 11 bases between the germline ends. CDR1 and CDR2 (germline): PRHDT, FYEKMQ (reference sequence). The CDR3 sequence is 16 residues long. Here the CDR3 DNA reads TGTGCCAGCAGCTCGATTAGGGGTTCTGGGGCCAACGTCCTGACTTTC. This sequence encodes CASSSIRGSGANVLTF.

This clone appeared a few times. The J gene is TRBJ2-1, the V gene TRBV9; tentatively, D is TRBD2 (6 bases). The CDR3 sequence is 14 residues long. Germline CDR1 reads SGDLS; CDR2 reads YYNGEE. Trimming removed 3 bases from V and 8 bases from J, with 15 bases in between. CDR3 DNA sequence: TGTGCCAGCAGCGCCCGTATGACTAGTCATGAGCAGTTCTTC. This translates into CASSARMTSHEQFF.

This clone was picked up a small number of times. The chain recombines TRBV3-1 (or the pseudogene TRBV3-2) with TRBJ2-7; D may be TRBD1 (6 bases). The germline V and J ends were trimmed by 5 bases and 1 base, with 12 bases remaining between them. This CDR3 contains 14 residues. The germline V gene has CDR1 LGHDT and CDR2 YNNKEL (reference sequence). The CDR3 reads CASSDRSSSYEQYV. The CDR3 nucleotides read TGTGCCAGCAGCGACAGGTCTTCTTCCTACGAGCAGTACGTC.

This CDR3 is CASSKGQTQEEKLFF. DNA for the CDR3: TGTGCCAGCAGCAAAGGACAGACGCAGGAGGAAAAACTGTTTTTT. This sequence joins TRBV21-1 and TRBJ1-4; TRBD1, the table's D call, lacks a check against the DNA. TRBV21-1 corresponds to a pseudogene. The CDR3 has 15 amino acids.

This clone came up a few times. The V call is TRBV14, the J call TRBJ1-1; 7 nucleotides agree with TRBD1. The germline CDR1 and CDR2 sequences are SGHDN and FVKESK. The length of the CDR3 is 14 residues. V shed 4 bases and J 5 bases; nucleotides not matched to a gene: 7. The CDR3 loop reads CASSRRQGGTEAFF. CDR3 bases: TGTGCCAGCAGCCGGAGACAGGGCGGAACTGAAGCTTTCTTT.

The chain joins TRBV2 to TRBJ2-3; 7 bases match TRBD1. Germline CDR1 reads SNHLY; CDR2 reads FYNNEI. This CDR3 has 15 residues. Unmatched junction bases numbered 8, after V lost 5 bases and J lost 3 bases. CDR3 residues: CASSIVGQPTDTQYF. The CDR3 coding sequence is TGTGCCAGCAGTATCGTGGGACAGCCAACAGATACGCAGTATTTT.

This rearrangement joins TRBV2 to TRBJ1-1, with D possibly matching TRBD1 (5 bases). Germline CDR1 SNHLY, CDR2 FYNNEI. V was trimmed by 4 bases and J by 7 bases, leaving 13 bases between them. CDR3 length: 13 residues. CDR3: CASSGSGRGEAFF. In nucleotides, the CDR3 is TGTGCCAGCAGTGGCAGCGGGAGGGGTGAAGCTTTCTTT. Full variable domain (rest looked up from reference TRBV2 and TRBJ1-1): EPEVTQTPSHQVTQMGQEVILRCVPISNHLYFYWYRQILGQKVEFLVSFYNNEISEKSEIFDDQFSVERPDGSNFTLKIRSTKLEDSAMYFCASSGSGRGEAFFGQGTRLTVV.

The J gene is TRBJ1-4, the V gene TRBV6-5, with 9 positions matching TRBD1. The CDR3 has 15 residues. Trimming removed 5 bases from V and 4 bases from J; junction bases left unmatched: 5. Germline V gene lookup returns CDR1 MNHEY and CDR2 SVGAGI. The CDR3 nucleotides are TGTGCCAGCAGTAAACAGGGGGCCCATAATGAAAAACTGTTTTTT. Amino acid sequence: CASSKQGAHNEKLFF.

V usage is TRBV6-5 and J usage is TRBJ2-3, with TRBD2 matching over 7 bases. J was trimmed by 0 bases and V by 7 bases; bases with no gene match: 7. The CDR3 runs to 15 residues. The germline gives CDR1 MNHEY, CDR2 SVGAGI. CDR3 region: CASIRTRISTDTQYF. The CDR3 DNA is TGTGCCAGCATTCGGACTAGAATTAGCACAGATACGCAGTATTTT.

The J gene is TRBJ2-1, the V gene TRBV24-1; possible D gene TRBD1, 7 bases. The CDR3 covers 17 residues. The germline V and J ends were trimmed by 0 bases and 10 bases, with 21 bases remaining between them. Looked up from germline, CDR1 is KGHDR and CDR2 is SFDVKD. CDR3 in amino acids: CATSDLSLAGGLGEQFF. The DNA for the CDR3 is TGTGCCACCAGTGATTTGTCTCTCGCAGGGGGGTTGGGAGAGCAGTTCTTC.

This chain links TRBV3-1 (or the pseudogene TRBV3-2) with TRBJ2-2; D remains ambiguous. V was clipped by 3 bases and J by 9 bases, with 17 bases between them. The CDR3 consists of 15 residues. Germline V gene sequence: CDR1 LGHDT, CDR2 YNNKEL (reference sequence). CDR3 sequence (DNA): TGTGCCAGCAGCCACAGTGCCGGGTCTCACCGGGAGCTGTTTTTT. Translated: CASSHSAGSHRELFF.